The T cell receptor beta chain under discussion was sequenced for a study of human T cells and chemical hapten exposure (dated by TCRdb to 2020 to 2022). For the wider study: For sensitization, 2% DPC in acetone was applied to a 2 cm by 2 cm area of upper inner arm skin. Patients additionally received weekly therapeutic DPC doses to the scalp throughout the roughly 25-week study period. Patch testing was performed on the upper back with Finn chambers containing 0.01% DPC, and the patch tests were scored after 6 days according to International Contact Dermatitis Research Group standards. Alopecia areata with under or over 50% scalp involvement, alopecia totalis and alopecia universalis were represented in the patient cohort, which was mostly female. Libraries were pooled for sequencing, and per-sample TCR yields varied mainly because of small differences in library volumes within the pool. Peripheral blood TCR repertoire changes were tracked in vivo in alopecia patients during primary and secondary sensitization to the hapten diphenylcyclopropenone (DPC). Blood samples were taken from patients before sensitization (week 0) and at 2, 6 and about 24 weeks after DPC sensitization. Around 30 alopecia patients provided blood for TCR sequencing at one to four time points (pre-sensitization, 2, 6 and 24 weeks).

This clonotype has more than one count but fewer than ten. What this receptor recognizes is not known. Per-base qualities were not stored, and no clone one base away is much larger. In light of the paper, this sample's time point label describes: pre-sensitization, week 0. Read against the paper, the sample's treatment or condition label means: therapeutic diphenylcyclopropenone sensitization with weekly scalp DPC. At every patch-test visit, the blood draw took place before the patch test was put on. Patients were eligible if aged 18 to 70, diagnosed with alopecia and judged suitable for DPC therapy, and pregnant patients were excluded. Total RNA was extracted from unfractionated whole blood that had been collected in Tempus Blood RNA tubes. Broad study findings and their caveats: All patients had alopecia, a presumed autoimmune disease, so their immune response might differ from that of healthy individuals. Patch test score correlated positively with the number of PT1 expanded TCRs, reaching significance at thresholds 8, 16 and 32 but not at 4. Expanded TCRs formed significantly more large CDR3 similarity clusters than pre-sensitization or healthy control sets, consistent with antigen-driven responses. The number of TCRs above 1 in 1000 frequency did not change with DPC sensitization; there was no evidence of global repertoire structure alterations. After repeated subsampling, changes were observed in the strength of the expansion versus patch-test correlation and in the threshold at which the correlation became significant.

Receptor libraries were prepared by RACE. Reads for this sample came from a NextSeq 500. Library preparation attached unique molecular identifiers to individual cDNA molecules for quantitative, reproducible TCR counting. For every blood RNA sample, sequencing covered both the TCR alpha and TCR beta chains. On the authors' methods: Samples had a median of roughly 91,000 TCRs, with a range from roughly 23,224 to 750,000. V, J and CDR3 annotation of the TCR reads was carried out using the Decombinator software suite. For PS versus PT1 abundance plots, all samples were subsampled to the same number of TCRs (28,000). Expanded TCRs were defined as absent before sensitization and observed at least eight times at the 2-week time point. TCRdb itself trimmed the public reads at Q25 with fastp, ran MiXCR and retained productive beta chains. Rows are combined by CDR3 protein, so each entry shows the most common genes and DNA. TCRdb, rather than the study authors, made the V and J calls. Across this sample there are roughly 88,000 distinct CDR3 sequences, with 8% to 10% seen only once. The leading ten clones occupy roughly 3.5% of the sample.

This TCR derives from a woman aged 40 to 50 with alopecia areata. Some clones in this sample may be carry-over from other donors' samples. This material consisted of whole blood, taken in connection with sensitization to the hapten diphenylcyclopropenone (DPC).

DNA sequence: TGTGCCACCGCGCTGGGGGCAGGGCTCTACGAGCAGTACTTC. This translates into CATALGAGLYEQYF. The sequence links TRBV15 to TRBJ2-7; the D gene is perhaps TRBD1, from 6 matching bases. CDR1 LNHNV and CDR2 YYDKDF are derived from the germline V gene (reference sequence). The CDR3, from cysteine to phenylalanine, totals 14 residues. This entry keeps only the CDR3 DNA: 42 bases, framed from base 1. The germline ends are 17 bases apart after V is trimmed by 8 bases and J by 3 bases.